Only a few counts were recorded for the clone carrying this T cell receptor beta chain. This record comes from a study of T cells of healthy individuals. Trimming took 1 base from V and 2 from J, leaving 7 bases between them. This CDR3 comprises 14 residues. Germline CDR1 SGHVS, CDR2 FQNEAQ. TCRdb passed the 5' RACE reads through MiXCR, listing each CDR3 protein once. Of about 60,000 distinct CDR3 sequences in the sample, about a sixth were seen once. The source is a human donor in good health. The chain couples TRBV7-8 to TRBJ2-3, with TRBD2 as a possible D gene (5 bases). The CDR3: CASSLERFTDTQYF. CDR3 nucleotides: TGTGCCAGCAGCTTAGAGCGGTTCACAGATACGCAGTATTTT.